This record concerns one T cell receptor (beta chain) sequence. What it recognizes is unknown. The assay was carried out at the deep level. The repertoire was sequenced with immunoSEQ multiplex PCR; TCRdb's copy has only in-frame clones and lacks some. The sample has over 850,000 clones, about 80% seen once. The sample is drawn from a study of shared clonotypes between healthy human individuals. Study-level points and caveats: Clonotype sharing among donors was thought likely to change with sequencing depth. Non-shared clonotypes had lower generation probabilities than clonotypes shared by all four sorted-subset donors. It was only blood that was sampled, and tissue repertoires likely differ.

Trimming left V 8 bases short and J 1 base short, with 12 bases between. This CDR3 has 14 amino acids. Per germline, CDR1 MDHEN and CDR2 SYDVKM. This TCR was recovered from a man younger than 35 in good health. Some clones in this sample may be carry-over from other donors' samples. The J gene is TRBJ2-4, the V gene TRBV28; D may be TRBD1 or TRBD2 (5 bases each). Material for sequencing was memory CD4+ T cells from PBMCs. Subset described: CD45RA-negative fraction. DNA for the CDR3: TGTGCCAGCCTCGGGACCCTGGCCAAAAACATTCAGTACTTC. Translating gives CASLGTLAKNIQYF.